Below, one TCR beta chain is given with its context. The antigen it binds to is not known. No much larger clonotype is one base removed from it; base qualities were not supplied. From the second PCR step on, the TCR alpha and beta chain libraries were amplified in separate reactions. CMV status of each donor was established by measuring IFNgamma production from CD4+ T cells after fresh PBMCs were stimulated overnight with CMV viral lysate. Miltenyi beads were used first to positively select CD4 T cells, and CD8 T cells were then positively selected from the CD4-negative fraction. After staining for CD3, CD4, CD8, CD45RA, CD27 and a live/dead dye, cells were sorted on a BD Aria II into four subsets based on CD45RA and CD27. Blood was obtained from three healthy volunteers, and the blood from each volunteer was fractionated into CD4 and CD8 T cells and subsequently into four differentiation subsets. About 0.13 L of peripheral blood was collected from each donor, and PBMC were isolated by Ficoll-Paque PLUS density-gradient centrifugation. Sorted cells were lysed in RLT buffer, after which RNA was extracted using a Qiagen RNeasy kit and stored at -80 degrees C.

This entry belongs to a study of naive and memory T cell subsets (dated by TCRdb to 2015 to 2018). Background on the whole study: The study applied an open-source, UMI-based TCR alpha and beta sequencing pipeline to sorted naive and memory peripheral blood T cell subsets. The functional CMV T cell responses agreed completely with IgG serology results. RNA was DNase-treated and reverse transcribed with TCR constant-region primers, mostly using SuperScript III. Points the paper makes about the study in general: RNA-based TCR counts may be affected by expression changes linked to T cell activation and differentiation. Once error correction was done, more than 95% of naive TCR sequences showed up just once, which made the naive abundance distributions much steeper than those of the memory subsets. In both CD4 and CD8 cells, going from naive through CM, EM and EMRA, the Gini index went up while Shannon and inverse Simpson diversity went down. The repertoire findings for the naive and memory subsets could not be validated against a ground truth, as none was available. Each clonotype was defined as a single alpha or beta chain sequence rather than as a paired alpha/beta receptor. TCR abundance followed a power law whose exponent differed between naive and memory subsets but was consistent across the three individuals. A few larger clonotypes were present in naive repertoires, especially CD8 naive repertoires, and these clonotypes were possibly memory cells re-expressing CD45RA.

Preparation of the library involved UMI-ligation and nested PCR. An equimolar mix of two oligonucleotides covering both TRBC1 and TRBC2 was used as the beta constant-region primer. The ligated cDNA went through four rounds of PCR with nested alpha and beta constant-region primers together with the SP2 primer. A single-stranded oligonucleotide containing the SP2 primer and a 12-nucleotide UMI was joined to the 3' end of the cDNA by T4 RNA ligase 1. Incubation of the ligation reaction lasted about 20-25 hours at 16 degrees C. To avoid over-amplification, PCR2 was usually performed as a SYBR Green qPCR and halted once a predetermined threshold was reached. Every purification after the first one was done using Agencourt AMPure XP magnetic beads. Library amounts were measured by Qubit and library quality was assessed on a TapeStation, where the main peak was expected at around 650 bp. Pooled libraries were sequenced on an Illumina MiSeq using v2 2x251 paired-end kits, and typically roughly 1-2.2 million reads were obtained per sample. Libraries were pooled at approximately 3.7 nM per sample, and roughly 4.5-8% PhiX was added to improve cluster recognition. The authors' pipeline ran thus. Decombinator assigned V and J genes to Demultiplexor-processed FASTQ reads by tag matching, allowing a single base-pair mismatch. Collapsinator used UMIs to correct both sequencing errors and frequency errors arising from PCR heterogeneity. TCRs were translated and CDR3s were extracted from the conserved cysteine to the FGXG phenylalanine by CDR3Translator, with non-productive sequences being flagged. Gini, Shannon entropy and inverse Simpson indices were computed after subsampling the repertoires to the same number of UMI-defined TCRs. Clonotype abundance distributions were fitted to a power law by maximum likelihood within the linear range. On one naive CD8 sample, the pipeline and MIGEC gave similar UMI counts, unique TCR numbers and clonal distributions. In one analysis, naive TCRs that were also found in any memory subset of the same donor were excluded from the naive repertoire. Repertoires were searched for 7,000 to 7,500 CMV-associated CDR3 sequences compiled from VDJdb and a published dataset. TCRdb trimmed the raw reads at Q25, called clones with MiXCR and kept productive beta chains. CDR3 protein sequences are deduplicated, and each keeps its most common genes and DNA. V and J calls and clone size were set by TCRdb, not the authors. This sample lists roughly 100,000 distinct CDR3 sequences; 13% to 15% were detected once. Around 3% of the sample rests with the top ten.

According to the germline V gene (reference sequence), CDR1 reads MNHEY and CDR2 reads SMNVEV. The junction carries 15 bases between V and J, which are trimmed by 9 bases and 0 bases respectively. The CDR3 measures 16 amino acids from cysteine to phenylalanine. Of all the DNA, just the CDR3 is kept, 48 bases in frame from base 1. Sequencing was performed on naive CD8+ T cells from blood. In light of the paper, this sample's cell subset or site label describes: naive T cells, CD45RA high CD27+. The chain employs TRBV27 and TRBJ2-6; the D gene is unclear. The clonotype comes from a human donor in good health. The bases are TGTGCCAGTACCGACGGAGTTAACTCTGGGGCCAACGTCCTGACTTTC. It specifies CASTDGVNSGANVLTF. The variable domain in full, with residues beyond the CDR3 obtained from the reference TRBV27 and TRBJ2-6 genes, is EAQVTQNPRYLITVTGKKLTVTCSQNMNHEYMSWYRQDPGLGLRQIYYSMNVEVTDKGDVPEGYKVSRKEKRNFPLILESPSPNQTSLYFCASTDGVNSGANVLTFGAGSRLTVL.